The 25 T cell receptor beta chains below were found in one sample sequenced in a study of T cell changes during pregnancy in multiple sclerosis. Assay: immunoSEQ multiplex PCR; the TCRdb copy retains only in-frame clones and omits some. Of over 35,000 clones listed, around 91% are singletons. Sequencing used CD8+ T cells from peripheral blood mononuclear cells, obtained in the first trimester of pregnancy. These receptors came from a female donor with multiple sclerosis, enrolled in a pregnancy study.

CDR3 in DNA: TGTGCCAGCAGTACGACAGGGGACGGACTTCAGCCCCAGCATTTT. Encoded protein: CASSTTGDGLQPQHF. The chain has TRBV6-5 and TRBJ1-5, with 8 bases that match TRBD1. The CDR3 sequence is 15 residues long. J lost 6 bases, V lost 5 bases, and 9 bases had no gene match. Germline CDR1 MNHEY, CDR2 SVGAGI.

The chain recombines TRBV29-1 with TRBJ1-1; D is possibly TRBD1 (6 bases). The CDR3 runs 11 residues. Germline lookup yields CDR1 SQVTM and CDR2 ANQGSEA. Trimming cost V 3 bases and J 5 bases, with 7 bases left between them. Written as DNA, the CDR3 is TGCAGCGTTGACAGGGGAACTGAAGCTTTCTTT. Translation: CSVDRGTEAFF.

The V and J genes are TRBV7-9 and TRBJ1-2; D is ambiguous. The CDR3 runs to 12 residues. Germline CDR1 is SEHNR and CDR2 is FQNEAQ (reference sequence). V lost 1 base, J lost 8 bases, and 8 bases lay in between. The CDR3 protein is CASSLGGEGYTF. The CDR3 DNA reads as TGTGCCAGCAGCTTAGGCGGGGAAGGCTACACCTTC.

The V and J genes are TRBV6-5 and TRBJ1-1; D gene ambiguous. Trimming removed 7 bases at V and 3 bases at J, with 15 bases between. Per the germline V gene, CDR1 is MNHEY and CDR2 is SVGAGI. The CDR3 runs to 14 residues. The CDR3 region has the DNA TGTGCCAGCATCTCATCACCGGGGTACACTGAAGCTTTCTTT. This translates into CASISSPGYTEAFF.

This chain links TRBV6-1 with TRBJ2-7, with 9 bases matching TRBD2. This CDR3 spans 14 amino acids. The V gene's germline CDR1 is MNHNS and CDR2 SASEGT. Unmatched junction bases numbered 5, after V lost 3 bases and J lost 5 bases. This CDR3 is CASSDAGGLHEQYF. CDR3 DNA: TGTGCCAGCAGTGATGCGGGGGGGCTTCACGAGCAGTACTTC.

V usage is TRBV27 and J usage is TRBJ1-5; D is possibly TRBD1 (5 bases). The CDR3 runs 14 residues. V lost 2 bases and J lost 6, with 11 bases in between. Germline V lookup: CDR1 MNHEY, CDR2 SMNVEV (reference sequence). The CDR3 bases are TGTGCCAGCAGTTTAGCCAGGGAGGGTCAGCCCCAGCATTTT. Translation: CASSLAREGQPQHF.

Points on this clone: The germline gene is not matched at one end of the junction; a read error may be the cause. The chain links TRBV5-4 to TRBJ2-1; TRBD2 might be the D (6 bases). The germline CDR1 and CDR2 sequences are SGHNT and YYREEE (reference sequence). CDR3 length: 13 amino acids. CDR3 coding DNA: TGTGCCAGCAGACGGGACTCCCACAATGAGCAGTTCTTC. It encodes CASRRDSHNEQFF.

CDR3 amino acids: CASSLGTRGEKLFF. The CDR3, as DNA: TGCGCCAGCAGCCTGGGGACTCGTGGGGAAAAACTGTTTTTT. V is TRBV4-1 and J is TRBJ1-4; D may be TRBD1 (5 bases). Trimming took off 4 bases at V and 8 bases at J, with 14 bases between the two ends. This CDR3 is 14 amino acids long. Germline V CDR1 and CDR2: MGHRA, YSYEKL.

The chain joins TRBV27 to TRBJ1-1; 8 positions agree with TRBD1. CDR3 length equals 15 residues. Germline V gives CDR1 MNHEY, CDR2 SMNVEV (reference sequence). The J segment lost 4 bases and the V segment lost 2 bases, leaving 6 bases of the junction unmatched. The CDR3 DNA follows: TGTGCCAGCAGTTTAAGGGACAGGATTAGCACTGAAGCTTTCTTT. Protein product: CASSLRDRISTEAFF.

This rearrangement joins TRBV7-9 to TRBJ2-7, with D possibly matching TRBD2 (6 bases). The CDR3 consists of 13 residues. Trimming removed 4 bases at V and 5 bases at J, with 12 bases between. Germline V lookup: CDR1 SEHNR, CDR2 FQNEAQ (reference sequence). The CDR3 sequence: CASSYTSGDEQYF. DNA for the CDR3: TGTGCCAGCAGCTACACGTCGGGGGACGAGCAGTACTTC.

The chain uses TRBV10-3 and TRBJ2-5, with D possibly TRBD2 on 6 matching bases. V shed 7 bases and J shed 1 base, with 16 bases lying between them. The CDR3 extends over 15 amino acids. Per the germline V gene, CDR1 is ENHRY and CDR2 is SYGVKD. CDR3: CAITPGDSPQETQYF. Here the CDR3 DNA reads TGTGCCATCACCCCGGGAGACAGCCCCCAAGAGACCCAGTACTTC.

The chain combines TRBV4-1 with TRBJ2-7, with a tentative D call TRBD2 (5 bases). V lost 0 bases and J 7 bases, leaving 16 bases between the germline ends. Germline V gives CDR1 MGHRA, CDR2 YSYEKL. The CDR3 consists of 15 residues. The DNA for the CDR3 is TGCGCCAGCAGCCAAGATACATCGGGAAGAGGGGAGCAGTACTTC. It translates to CASSQDTSGRGEQYF.

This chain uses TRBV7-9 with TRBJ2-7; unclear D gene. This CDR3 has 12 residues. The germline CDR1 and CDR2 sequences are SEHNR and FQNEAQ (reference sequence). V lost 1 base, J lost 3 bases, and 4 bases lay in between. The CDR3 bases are TGTGCCAGCAGCTTAGGCAGCTACGAGCAGTACTTC. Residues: CASSLGSYEQYF.

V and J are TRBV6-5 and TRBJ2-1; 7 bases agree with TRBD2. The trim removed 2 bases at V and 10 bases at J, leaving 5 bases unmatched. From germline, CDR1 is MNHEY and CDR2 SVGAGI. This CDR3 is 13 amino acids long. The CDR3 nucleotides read TGTGCCAGCAGTTACGTCGGGGGGAGAGAGCAGTTCTTC. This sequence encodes CASSYVGGREQFF.

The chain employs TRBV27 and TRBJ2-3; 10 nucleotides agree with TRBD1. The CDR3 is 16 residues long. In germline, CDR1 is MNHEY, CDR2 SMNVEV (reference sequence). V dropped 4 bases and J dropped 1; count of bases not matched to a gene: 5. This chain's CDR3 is CASSSSGTGGTDTQYF. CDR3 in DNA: TGTGCCAGCAGTTCCTCCGGGACAGGGGGCACAGATACGCAGTATTTT.

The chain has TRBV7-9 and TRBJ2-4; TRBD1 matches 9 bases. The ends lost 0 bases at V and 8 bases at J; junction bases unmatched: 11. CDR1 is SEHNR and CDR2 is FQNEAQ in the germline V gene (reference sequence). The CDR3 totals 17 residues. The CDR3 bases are TGTGCCAGCAGCTTAGCAGTTACGGACAGGGGAGAGGACATTCAGTACTTC. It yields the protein CASSLAVTDRGEDIQYF.

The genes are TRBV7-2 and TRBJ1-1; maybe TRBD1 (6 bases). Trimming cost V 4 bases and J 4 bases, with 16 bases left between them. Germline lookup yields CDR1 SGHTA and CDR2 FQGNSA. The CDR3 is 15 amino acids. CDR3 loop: CASSSSRGRSTEAFF. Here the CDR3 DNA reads TGTGCCAGCAGCTCCTCCAGGGGAAGAAGCACTGAAGCTTTCTTT.

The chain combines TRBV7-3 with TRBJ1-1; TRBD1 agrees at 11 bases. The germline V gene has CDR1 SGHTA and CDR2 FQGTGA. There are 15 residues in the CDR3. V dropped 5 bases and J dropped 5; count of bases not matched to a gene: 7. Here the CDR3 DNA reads TGTGCCAGCAGCCTAGGACAGGGGGCTTGGACTGAAGCTTTCTTT. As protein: CASSLGQGAWTEAFF.

CDR3: CASSMMGGTGETQYF. The CDR3 coding sequence is TGTGCCAGTAGTATGATGGGGGGGACGGGTGAGACCCAGTACTTC. This chain joins TRBV19 and TRBJ2-5, with TRBD2 matching over 7 bases. The CDR3 is made up of 15 amino acids. Germline CDR1 reads LNHDA; CDR2 reads SQIVND (reference sequence). The trim removed 3 bases at V and 5 bases at J, leaving 9 bases unmatched. Complete variable domain (other parts from reference TRBV19 and TRBJ2-5): DGGITQSPKYLFRKEGQNVTLSCEQNLNHDAMYWYRQDPGQGLRLIYYSQIVNDFQKGDIAEGYSVSREKKESFPLTVTSAQKNPTAFYLCASSMMGGTGETQYFGPGTRLLVL.

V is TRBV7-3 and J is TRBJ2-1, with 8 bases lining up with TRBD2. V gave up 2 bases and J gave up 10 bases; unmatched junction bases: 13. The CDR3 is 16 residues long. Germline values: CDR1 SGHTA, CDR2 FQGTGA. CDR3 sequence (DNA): TGTGCCAGCAGCTTAGGGGGCGGGGGGACCTCTCTGGAGCAGTTCTTC. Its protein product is CASSLGGGGTSLEQFF. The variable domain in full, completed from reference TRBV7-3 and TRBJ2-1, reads GAGVSQTPSNKVTEKGKYVELRCDPISGHTALYWYRQSLGQGPEFLIYFQGTGAADDSGLPNDRFFAVRPEGSVSTLKIQRTERGDSAVYLCASSLGGGGTSLEQFFGPGTRLTVL.

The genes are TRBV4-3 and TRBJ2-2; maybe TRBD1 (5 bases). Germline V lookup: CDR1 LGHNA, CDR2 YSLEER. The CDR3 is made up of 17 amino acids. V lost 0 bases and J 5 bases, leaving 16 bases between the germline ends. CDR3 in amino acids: CASSQDQGNFRTGELFF. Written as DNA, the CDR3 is TGCGCCAGCAGCCAAGACCAGGGCAATTTTAGGACCGGGGAGCTGTTTTTT.

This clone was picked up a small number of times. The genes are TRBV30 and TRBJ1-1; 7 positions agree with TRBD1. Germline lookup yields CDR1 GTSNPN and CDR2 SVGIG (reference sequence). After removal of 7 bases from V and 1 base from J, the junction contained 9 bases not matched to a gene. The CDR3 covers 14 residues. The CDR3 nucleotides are TGTGCCTATTGGGAAGGGGGCTGGAACACTGAAGCTTTCTTT. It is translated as CAYWEGGWNTEAFF.

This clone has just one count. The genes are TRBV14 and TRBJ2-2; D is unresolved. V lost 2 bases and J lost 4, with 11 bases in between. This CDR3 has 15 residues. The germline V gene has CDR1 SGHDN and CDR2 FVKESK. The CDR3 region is CASSQLESVTGELFF. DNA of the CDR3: TGTGCCAGCAGCCAACTAGAGAGCGTCACCGGGGAGCTGTTTTTT.

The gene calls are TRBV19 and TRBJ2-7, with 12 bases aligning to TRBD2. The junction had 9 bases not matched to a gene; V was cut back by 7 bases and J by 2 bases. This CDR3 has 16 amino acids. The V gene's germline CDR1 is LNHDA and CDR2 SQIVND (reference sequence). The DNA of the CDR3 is TGTGCCAGTACGGTCACTTCTAGCGGGAGGGCCTACGAGCAGTACTTC. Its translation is CASTVTSSGRAYEQYF.

The CDR3 spells CSVDGGVVTQYF. The CDR3 region has the DNA TGCAGCGTTGATGGGGGCGTAGTGACCCAGTACTTC. V is TRBV29-1 and J is TRBJ2-5; TRBD1 is a possible D gene (6 bases). Trimming took 3 bases from V and 7 from J, leaving 12 bases between them. The CDR3 runs to 12 residues. Germline CDR1 is SQVTM and CDR2 is ANQGSEA. Drawing the rest from reference TRBV29-1 and TRBJ2-5, the complete variable domain is SAVISQKPSRDICQRGTSLTIQCQVDSQVTMMFWYRQQPGQSLTLIATANQGSEATYESGFVIDKFPISRPNLTFSTLTVSNMSPEDSSIYLCSVDGGVVTQYFGPGTRLLVL.